A selection of T cell receptor beta chains follows, all from one sample in a study of control samples from healthy donors and cancer patients. TCRdb's copy holds only in-frame clones and misses some; the assay was immunoSEQ multiplex PCR. The sample lists 120,000 or so clones; roughly 84% were seen once. The specimen sequenced was blood. All receptors come from a man aged 35 to 55 in good health. Both conserved end residues are part of each CDR3. The D gene is left open where the match is weak. Some rows have no size entry. The others give once, few or many, or a class for an expanded clone.

d_gene | abundance | j_gene | v_gene | CDR3aa | CDR3nt
. | . | TRBJ1-6 | TRBV4-3 | CASSQVWTTDSPLHF | TGCGCCAGCAGCCAAGTTTGGACGACTGATTCACCCCTCCACTTT
. | . | TRBJ1-2 | TRBV30 | CAGLQGGYGYTF | TGTGCCGGGCTACAGGGCGGGTATGGCTACACCTTC
. | . | TRBJ1-4 | TRBV29-1 | CSVAMDGGRTNEKLFF | TGCAGCGTTGCAATGGACGGGGGGCGGACTAATGAAAAACTGTTTTTT
. | . | TRBJ1-5 | TRBV2 | CASSEGQLNQPQHF | TGTGCCAGCAGTGAAGGGCAGCTTAATCAGCCCCAGCATTTT
TRBD1 | . | TRBJ2-7 | TRBV4-2 | CASSQQGQLSYEQYF | TGTGCCAGCAGCCAACAGGGACAGCTCTCCTACGAGCAGTACTTC
. | . | TRBJ1-6 | TRBV5-1 | CASSLQGTSPLHF | TGCGCCAGCAGCTTGCAGGGGACTTCACCCCTCCACTTT
. | . | TRBJ1-1 | TRBV10-3 | CAISEPLSAEAFF | TGTGCCATCAGTGAGCCACTGTCCGCTGAAGCTTTCTTT
. | . | TRBJ1-3 | TRBV18 | CASSPQGSQGNTIYF | TGTGCCAGCTCACCGCAGGGGTCGCAAGGAAACACCATATATTTT
TRBD2 | once | TRBJ2-5 | TRBV5-1 | CASSPSSSGAETQYF | TGCGCCAGCAGCCCTAGCTCTAGCGGGGCTGAGACCCAGTACTTC
TRBD1 | few | TRBJ1-5 | TRBV19 | CASMGGQGSRKPQHF | TGTGCCAGTATGGGGGGACAGGGGTCTAGGAAGCCCCAGCATTTT
. | . | TRBJ2-1 | TRBV7-2 | CASSLGVHGNEQFF | TGTGCCAGCAGCTTAGGGGTACACGGCAATGAGCAGTTCTTC
. | . | TRBJ1-2 | TRBV3-1/TRBV3-2 | CASSITGLGGYTF | TGTGCCAGCAGCATTACAGGGTTAGGAGGCTACACCTTC
TRBD1 | . | TRBJ2-7 | TRBV9 | CASSASTGVYEQYF | TGTGCCAGCAGCGCATCTACAGGGGTCTACGAGCAGTACTTC
TRBD1 | few | TRBJ1-5 | TRBV2 | CASTRTGASNQPQHF | TGTGCCAGCACCCGGACAGGGGCCAGCAATCAGCCCCAGCATTTT
. | . | TRBJ1-5 | TRBV2 | CASSEEWVSNQPQHF | TGTGCCAGCAGTGAAGAGTGGGTTAGCAATCAGCCCCAGCATTTT
. | . | TRBJ1-3 | TRBV9 | CASSTYRDAGPGNTIYF | TGTGCCAGCAGCACATACAGGGATGCGGGCCCTGGAAACACCATATATTTT
. | . | TRBJ2-1 | TRBV9 | CASSLGGGNNEQFF | TGTGCCAGCAGCCTTGGAGGGGGGAACAATGAGCAGTTCTTC
. | . | TRBJ1-4 | TRBV29-1 | CSVASRPSKGPSEKLFF | TGCAGCGTTGCTTCCAGGCCATCGAAGGGCCCGAGTGAAAAACTGTTTTTT
. | . | TRBJ2-7 | TRBV19 | CASGIPGFVGYEQYF | TGTGCCAGTGGGATCCCGGGCTTTGTTGGCTACGAGCAGTACTTC
. | . | TRBJ2-2 | TRBV6-1 | CASSETPGLPGELFF | TGTGCCAGCAGTGAAACTCCGGGACTTCCCGGGGAGCTGTTTTTT
. | . | TRBJ1-2 | TRBV19 | CASSIVGGHLGYTF | TGTGCCAGTAGTATAGTCGGAGGACACCTAGGCTACACCTTC
TRBD2 | . | TRBJ2-1 | TRBV3-1/TRBV3-2 | CASSQVQRGQFF | TGTGCCAGCAGCCAAGTGCAGCGGGGCCAATTCTTC
TRBD1 | . | TRBJ1-5 | TRBV2 | CASSTARDRGGNQPQHF | TGTGCCAGCAGTACGGCCCGGGACAGGGGTGGCAATCAGCCCCAGCATTTT
TRBD2 | once | TRBJ2-1 | TRBV9 | CASSDGTKVYEQFF | TGTGCCAGCAGCGACGGGACTAAGGTCTATGAGCAGTTCTTC
TRBD1 | once | TRBJ2-5 | TRBV24-1 | CATSDFRRTGTETQYF | TGTGCCACCAGTGATTTTCGCCGGACAGGGACGGAGACCCAGTACTTC
. | . | TRBJ1-3 | TRBV25-1 | CASRNHNEDSIHF | TGTGCCAGCAGGAACCACAACGAGGACTCGATACATTTT
TRBD2 | . | TRBJ2-5 | TRBV19 | CASSSPPAGEETQYF | TGTGCCAGTAGTTCCCCCCCAGCGGGGGAAGAGACCCAGTACTTC
. | . | TRBJ2-5 | TRBV11-2 | CASSLDRTDQETQYF | TGTGCCAGCAGCTTAGATCGGACAGATCAAGAGACCCAGTACTTC
TRBD1 | . | TRBJ1-5 | TRBV7-8 | CASSTSGTGDSNQPQHF | TGTGCCAGCAGCACATCCGGGACAGGAGATAGCAATCAGCCCCAGCATTTT
TRBD2 | . | TRBJ2-2 | TRBV7-3 | CASSLTLAVTGELFF | TGTGCCAGCAGCTTAACACTAGCGGTCACCGGGGAGCTGTTTTTT
. | . | TRBJ1-1 | TRBV4-3 | CASSQGGRGRVTEAFF | TGCGCCAGCAGCCAAGGAGGGCGGGGACGGGTTACTGAAGCTTTCTTT
. | . | TRBJ2-7 | TRBV19 | CASSIAYSTYEQYF | TGTGCCAGTAGTATAGCGTACTCCACCTACGAGCAGTACTTC
TRBD1 | . | TRBJ2-7 | TRBV5-1 | CASSARDRAYEQYF | TGCGCCAGCAGCGCCCGGGACAGGGCCTACGAGCAGTACTTC
. | . | TRBJ1-5 | TRBV7-2 | CASSRDSNQPQHF | TGTGCCAGCAGCCGGGACAGCAATCAGCCCCAGCATTTT
TRBD2 | . | TRBJ2-3 | TRBV7-2 | CASSFTGRGNTDTQYF | TGTGCCAGCAGCTTCACGGGGCGGGGGAACACAGATACGCAGTATTTT
TRBD1 | once | TRBJ2-3 | TRBV11-3 | CASSLETGGQYF | TGTGCCAGCAGCTTAGAAACAGGGGGGCAGTATTTT
. | . | TRBJ1-3 | TRBV6-5 | CASSSVRDIGNTIYF | TGTGCCAGCAGTTCCGTAAGGGACATCGGAAACACCATATATTTT
TRBD1 | . | TRBJ1-2 | TRBV19 | CASSVRDRGTHSYGYTF | TGTGCCAGTAGTGTACGGGACAGGGGTACCCATTCCTATGGCTACACCTTC
TRBD1 | . | TRBJ2-3 | TRBV19 | CASSIVGQGLYTQYF | TGTGCCAGTAGTATAGTGGGACAGGGTCTCTATACGCAGTATTTT
. | . | TRBJ1-2 | TRBV9 | CASSVEQALDNYGYTF | TGTGCCAGCAGCGTAGAACAGGCGCTCGATAACTATGGCTACACCTTC
TRBD1 | . | TRBJ2-4 | TRBV7-2 | CASSSNRGTGSKNIQYF | TGTGCCAGCAGCTCAAACAGAGGGACAGGGTCCAAAAACATTCAGTACTTC
TRBD2 | . | TRBJ2-7 | TRBV7-2 | CASSLLGGEGAQYF | TGTGCCAGCAGCTTATTGGGGGGGGAGGGTGCGCAGTACTTC
. | . | TRBJ2-1 | TRBV9 | CASSVAAGLPYNEQFF | TGTGCCAGCAGCGTAGCGGCGGGCCTTCCCTACAATGAGCAGTTCTTC